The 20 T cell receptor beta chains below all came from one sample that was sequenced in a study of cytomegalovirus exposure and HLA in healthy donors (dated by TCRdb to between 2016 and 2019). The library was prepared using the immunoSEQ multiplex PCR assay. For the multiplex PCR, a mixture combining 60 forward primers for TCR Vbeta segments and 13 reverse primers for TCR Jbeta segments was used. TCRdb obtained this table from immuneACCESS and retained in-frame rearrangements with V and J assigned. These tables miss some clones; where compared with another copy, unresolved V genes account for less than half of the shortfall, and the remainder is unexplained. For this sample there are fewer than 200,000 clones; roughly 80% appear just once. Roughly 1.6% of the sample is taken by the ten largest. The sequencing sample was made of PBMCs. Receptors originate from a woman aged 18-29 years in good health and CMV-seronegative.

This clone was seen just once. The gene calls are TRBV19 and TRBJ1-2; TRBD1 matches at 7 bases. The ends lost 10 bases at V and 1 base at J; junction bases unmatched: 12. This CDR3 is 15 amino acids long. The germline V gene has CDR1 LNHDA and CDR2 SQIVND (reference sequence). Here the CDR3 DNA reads TGTGCCACTGCCTTTGCGGCAGGGGGTAACTATGGCTACACCTTC. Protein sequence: CATAFAAGGNYGYTF.

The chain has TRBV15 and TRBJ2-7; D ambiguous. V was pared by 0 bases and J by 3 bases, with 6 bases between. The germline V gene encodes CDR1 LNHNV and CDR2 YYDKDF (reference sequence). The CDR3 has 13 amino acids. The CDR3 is CATSREYGYEQYF. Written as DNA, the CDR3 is TGTGCCACCAGCAGAGAGTACGGCTACGAGCAGTACTTC.

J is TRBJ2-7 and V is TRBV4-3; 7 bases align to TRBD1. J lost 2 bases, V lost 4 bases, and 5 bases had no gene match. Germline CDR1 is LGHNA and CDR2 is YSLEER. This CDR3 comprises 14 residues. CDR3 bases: TGCGCCAGCAGCCCCCGACAGGGTGCCTACGAGCAGTACTTC. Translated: CASSPRQGAYEQYF.

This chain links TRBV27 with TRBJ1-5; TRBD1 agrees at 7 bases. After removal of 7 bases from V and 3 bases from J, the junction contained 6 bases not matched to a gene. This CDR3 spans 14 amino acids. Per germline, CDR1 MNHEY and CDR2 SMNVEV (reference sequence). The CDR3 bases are TGTGCCAGCAAACCCGACAGGGACAATCAGCCCCAGCATTTT. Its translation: CASKPDRDNQPQHF.

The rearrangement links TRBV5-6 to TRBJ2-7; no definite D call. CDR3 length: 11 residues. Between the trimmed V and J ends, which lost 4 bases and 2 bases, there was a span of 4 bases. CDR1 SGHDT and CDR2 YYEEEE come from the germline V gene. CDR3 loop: CASSLTYEQYF. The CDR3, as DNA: TGTGCCAGCAGCCTAACCTACGAGCAGTACTTC.

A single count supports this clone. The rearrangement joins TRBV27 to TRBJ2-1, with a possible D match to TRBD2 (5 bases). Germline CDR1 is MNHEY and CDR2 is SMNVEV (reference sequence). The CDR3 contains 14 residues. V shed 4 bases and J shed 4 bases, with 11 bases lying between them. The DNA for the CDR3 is TGTGCCAGCAGTTCGCCCGGACTTTACAATGAGCAGTTCTTC. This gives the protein CASSSPGLYNEQFF.

The CDR3 loop is CASRLAGLGTDTQYF. CDR3 sequence (DNA): TGTGCCAGCAGGCTAGCGGGTCTCGGCACAGATACGCAGTATTTT. This chain uses TRBV6-5 with TRBJ2-3; 8 bases are a match to TRBD2. The germline V gene encodes CDR1 MNHEY and CDR2 SVGAGI. This CDR3 spans 15 amino acids. V gave up 6 bases and J gave up 1 base; unmatched junction bases: 6.

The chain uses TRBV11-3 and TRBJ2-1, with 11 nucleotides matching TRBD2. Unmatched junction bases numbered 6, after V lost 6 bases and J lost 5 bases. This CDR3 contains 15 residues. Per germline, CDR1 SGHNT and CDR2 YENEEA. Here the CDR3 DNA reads TGTGCCAGCAGTCCCCGACTAGCGGGAAACAATGAGCAGTTCTTC. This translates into CASSPRLAGNNEQFF.

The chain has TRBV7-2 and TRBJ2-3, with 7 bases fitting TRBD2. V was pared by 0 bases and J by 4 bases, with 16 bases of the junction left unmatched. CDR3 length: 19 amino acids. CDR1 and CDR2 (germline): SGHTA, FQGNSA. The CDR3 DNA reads TGTGCCAGCAGCTTAGCGTTCAGTCACGGCGGGAGTGACCCAGATACGCAGTATTTT. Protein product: CASSLAFSHGGSDPDTQYF.

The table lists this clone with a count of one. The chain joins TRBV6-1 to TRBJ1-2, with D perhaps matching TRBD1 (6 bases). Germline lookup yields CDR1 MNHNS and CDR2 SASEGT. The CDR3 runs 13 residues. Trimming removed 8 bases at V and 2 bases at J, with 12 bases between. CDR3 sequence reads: CASLAGTNYGYTF. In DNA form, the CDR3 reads TGTGCCAGCCTTGCCGGGACAAACTATGGCTACACCTTC.

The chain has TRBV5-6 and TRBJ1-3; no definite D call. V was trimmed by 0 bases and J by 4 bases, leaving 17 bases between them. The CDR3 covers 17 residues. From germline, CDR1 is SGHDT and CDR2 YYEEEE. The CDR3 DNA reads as TGTGCCAGCAGCTTGGATTTAAGGTCCTCCGGGGGAAACACCATATATTTT. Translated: CASSLDLRSSGGNTIYF.

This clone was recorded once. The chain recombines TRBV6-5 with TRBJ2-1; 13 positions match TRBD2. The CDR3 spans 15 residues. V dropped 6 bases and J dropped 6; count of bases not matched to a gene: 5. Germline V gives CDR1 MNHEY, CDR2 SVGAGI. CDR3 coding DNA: TGTGCCAGCAGAATGACTAGCGGGAGGCGCAATGAGCAGTTCTTC. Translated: CASRMTSGRRNEQFF.

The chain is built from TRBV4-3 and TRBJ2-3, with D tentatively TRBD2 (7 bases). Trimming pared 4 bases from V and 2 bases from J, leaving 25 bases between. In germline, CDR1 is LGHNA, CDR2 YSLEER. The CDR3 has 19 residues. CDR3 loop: CASSLGQASSGGPTDTQYF. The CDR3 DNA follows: TGCGCCAGCAGCCTGGGACAAGCCTCTAGCGGAGGGCCCACAGATACGCAGTATTTT.

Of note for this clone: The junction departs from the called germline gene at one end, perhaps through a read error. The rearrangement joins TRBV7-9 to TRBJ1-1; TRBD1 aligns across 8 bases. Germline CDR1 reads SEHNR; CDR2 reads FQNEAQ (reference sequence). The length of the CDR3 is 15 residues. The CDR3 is CSSSLASGGDTEAFF. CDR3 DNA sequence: TGTTCCAGCAGCTTAGCGTCAGGGGGCGACACTGAAGCTTTCTTT.

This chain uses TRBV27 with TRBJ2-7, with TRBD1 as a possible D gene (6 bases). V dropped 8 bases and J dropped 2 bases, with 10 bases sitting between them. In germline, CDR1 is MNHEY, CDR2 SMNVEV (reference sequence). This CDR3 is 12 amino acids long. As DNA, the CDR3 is TGTGCCAGCTTCGCAGGGGCCTACGAGCAGTACGTC. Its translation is CASFAGAYEQYV.

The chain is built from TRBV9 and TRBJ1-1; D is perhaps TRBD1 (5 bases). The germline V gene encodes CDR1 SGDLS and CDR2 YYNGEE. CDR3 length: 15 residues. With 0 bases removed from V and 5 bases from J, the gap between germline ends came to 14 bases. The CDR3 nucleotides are TGTGCCAGCAGCGTAGATGCAGGGATGGGGACTGAAGCTTTCTTT. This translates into CASSVDAGMGTEAFF.

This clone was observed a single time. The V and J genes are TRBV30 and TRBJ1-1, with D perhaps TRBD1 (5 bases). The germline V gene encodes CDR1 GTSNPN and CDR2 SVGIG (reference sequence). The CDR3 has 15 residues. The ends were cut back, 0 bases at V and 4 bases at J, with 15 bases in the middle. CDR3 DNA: TGTGCCTGGAGTGTACTGGGGGGTCGGGGCACTGAAGCTTTCTTT. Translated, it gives CAWSVLGGRGTEAFF.

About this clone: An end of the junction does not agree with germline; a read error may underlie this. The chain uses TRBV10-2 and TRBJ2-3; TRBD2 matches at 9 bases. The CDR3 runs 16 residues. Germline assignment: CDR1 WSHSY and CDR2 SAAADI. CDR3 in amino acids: CASSESASGALDTQCF. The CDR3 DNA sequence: TGCGCCAGCAGTGAGAGTGCTAGCGGGGCCCTAGATACGCAGTGTTTT.

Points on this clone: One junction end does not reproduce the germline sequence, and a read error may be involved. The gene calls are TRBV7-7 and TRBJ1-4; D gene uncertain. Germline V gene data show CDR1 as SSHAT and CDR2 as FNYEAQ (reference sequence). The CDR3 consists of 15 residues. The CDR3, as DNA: TGTGCTAGCAGCCCCGGGGAAGGACTAAATGAAAAACTGTTTTTT. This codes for CASSPGEGLNEKLFF.

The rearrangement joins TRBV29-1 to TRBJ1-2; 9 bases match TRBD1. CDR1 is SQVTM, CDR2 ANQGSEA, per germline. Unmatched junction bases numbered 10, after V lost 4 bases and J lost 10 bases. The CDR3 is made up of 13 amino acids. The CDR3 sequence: CSVGDGTGSHYTF. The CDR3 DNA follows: TGCAGCGTTGGAGACGGGACAGGGTCGCACTACACCTTC.